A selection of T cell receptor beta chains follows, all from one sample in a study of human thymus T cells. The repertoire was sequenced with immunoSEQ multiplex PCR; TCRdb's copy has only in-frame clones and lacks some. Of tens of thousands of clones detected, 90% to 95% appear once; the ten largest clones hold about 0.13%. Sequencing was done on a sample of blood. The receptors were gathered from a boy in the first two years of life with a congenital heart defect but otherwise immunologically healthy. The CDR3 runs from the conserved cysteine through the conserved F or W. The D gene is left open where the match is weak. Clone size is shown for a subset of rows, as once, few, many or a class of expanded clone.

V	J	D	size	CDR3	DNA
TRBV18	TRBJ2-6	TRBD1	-	CASSPPLTGNRANVLTF	TGTGCCAGCTCACCCCCCTTGACAGGGAACAGGGCCAACGTCCTGACTTTC
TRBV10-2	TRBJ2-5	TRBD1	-	CASTQIDRGETQYF	TGCGCCAGCACCCAAATCGACAGGGGAGAGACCCAGTACTTC
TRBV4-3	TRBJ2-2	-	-	CASSQVANTGELFF	TGCGCCAGCAGCCAAGTCGCGAACACCGGGGAGCTGTTTTTT
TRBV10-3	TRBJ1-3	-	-	CAISDNSGNTIYF	TGTGCCATCAGTGACAACTCTGGAAACACCATATATTTT
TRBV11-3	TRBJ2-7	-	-	CASSLGGRRSEQYF	TGTGCCAGCAGCTTAGGAGGACGGAGGTCCGAGCAGTACTTC
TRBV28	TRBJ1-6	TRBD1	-	CASSLTGDNSPLHF	TGTGCCAGCAGTTTAACAGGGGATAATTCACCCCTCCACTTT
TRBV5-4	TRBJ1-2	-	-	CASSPKGPELVYGYTF	TGTGCCAGCAGCCCGAAGGGGCCTGAGCTCGTCTATGGCTACACCTTC
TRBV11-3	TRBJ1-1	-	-	CASSHTGYTEAFF	TGTGCCAGCAGTCACACAGGCTACACTGAAGCTTTCTTT
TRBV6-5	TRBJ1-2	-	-	CASSYNPIGDYGYTF	TGTGCCAGCAGTTACAACCCCATAGGCGACTATGGCTACACCTTC
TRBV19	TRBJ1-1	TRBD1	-	CASSIERTGGAFF	TGTGCCAGTAGTATAGAGCGGACAGGGGGAGCTTTCTTT
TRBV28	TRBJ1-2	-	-	CASSFEGRGSYGYTF	TGTGCCAGCAGTTTTGAGGGCAGGGGAAGCTATGGCTACACCTTC
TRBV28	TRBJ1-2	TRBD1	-	CASALGQGFTF	TGTGCCAGCGCCCTGGGACAGGGATTCACCTTC
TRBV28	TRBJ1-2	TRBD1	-	CASSFTGTGYGYTF	TGTGCCAGCAGTTTTACCGGGACAGGGTATGGCTACACCTTC
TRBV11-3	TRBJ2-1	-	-	CASRSYNEQFF	TGTGCCAGCAGGTCGTACAATGAGCAGTTCTTC
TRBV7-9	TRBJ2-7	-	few	CASSSGTPYEQYF	TGTGCCAGCAGCTCCGGGACTCCGTACGAGCAGTACTTC
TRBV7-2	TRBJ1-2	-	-	CASSLGEYGYTF	TGTGCCAGCAGCTTAGGAGAGTATGGCTACACCTTC